One sample yielded the 10 T cell receptor beta chains listed below, sequenced in a study of molecular identifiers for immune sequencing clone quantification. TCRdb itself ran the PCR reads through MiXCR, one entry per CDR3 protein. The table includes tens of thousands of distinct CDR3 sequences, 21% detected once. The sample was naive CD8+ T cells from blood, with Jurkat cell RNA spiked in. The subset is: FACS-sorted CD8+CD4-CCR7+CD45RA+ naive T cells. These receptors were obtained from a human donor in good health. Some libraries in this study had Jurkat cell RNA spiked in.

The table lists this clonotype with many counts. CDR3 sequence: CASSIGGLVTDTQYF. CDR3 DNA: TGTGCCAGCTCTATAGGGGGACTAGTTACAGATACGCAGTATTTT. The chain uses TRBV6-2 or TRBV6-3 and TRBJ2-3; 8 positions match TRBD2. Germline CDR1 MNHEY, CDR2 SVGEGT. Trimming removed 8 bases from V and 3 bases from J; junction bases left unmatched: 10. The length of the CDR3 is 15 residues.

Ten or more counts support this clonotype. This sequence joins TRBV7-9 and TRBJ2-3; 7 bases line up with TRBD2. The CDR3 covers 16 residues. Germline loops: CDR1 SEHNR, CDR2 FQNEAQ (reference sequence). Losses at the gene ends were 1 base for V and 6 bases for J; bases not matched to a gene: 10. The CDR3 protein is CASSLVRGGGADTQYF. CDR3 coding DNA: TGTGCCAGCAGCTTAGTTCGCGGCGGGGGAGCGGATACGCAGTATTTT.

This clonotype showed up many times. V is TRBV7-2 and J is TRBJ2-3, with D tentatively TRBD2 (6 bases). Per the germline V gene, CDR1 is SGHTA and CDR2 is FQGNSA. The CDR3 consists of 16 residues. V lost 1 base and J lost 1, with 12 bases in between. CDR3 amino acids: CASSLVGGTGTDTQYF. The CDR3 nucleotides are TGTGCCAGCAGCTTAGTTGGCGGGACGGGCACAGATACGCAGTATTTT.

Turning to this clonotype: This may be a read error: a much more frequent sequence differs by one nucleotide. V is TRBV6-6 and J is TRBJ2-7; the D is unclear. This CDR3 is built from 15 residues. Germline assignment: CDR1 MNHNY and CDR2 SVGAGI (reference sequence). The CDR3 reads CANSSWTATNYEQYF. CDR3 coding DNA: TGTGCCAACAGTTCCTGGACCGCCACTAACTACGAGCAGTACTTC.

Comment on this clonotype: Possible read error: a much larger clone is one base away. This rearrangement joins TRBV7-9 to TRBJ2-7; D might be TRBD1 (6 bases). CDR3 size: 14 residues. Germline CDR1 SEHNR, CDR2 FQNEAQ (reference sequence). The CDR3 DNA reads TGTGTCAGCAGCCCGAGGGGGTCTCGGTACGAGCAGTACTTC. The encoded protein is CVSSPRGSRYEQYF.

This clonotype was found many times. V gene TRBV7-2 combines with J gene TRBJ2-1; no firm D call. V was trimmed by 5 bases and J by 2 bases, leaving 10 bases between them. The CDR3 is 14 residues long. CDR1 SGHTA and CDR2 FQGNSA come from the germline V gene. The CDR3 DNA is TGTGCCAGCAGCCCGAGCTCGGCCTACAATGAGCAGTTCTTC. Protein: CASSPSSAYNEQFF.

For this clonotype: Possible read error: a much larger clone is one base away. The chain joins TRBV28 to TRBJ2-3; no firm D call. Trimming cost V 3 bases and J 1 base, with 14 bases left between them. The CDR3 has 16 amino acids. Germline V gene lookup returns CDR1 MDHEN and CDR2 SYDVKM. CDR3 in DNA: TGTGCCAGCAGTTTCACAGTGGCAAGAGGCACAGATACGCAGTATTTT. This gives the protein CASSFTVARGTDTQYF.

This clonotype has a count of ten or more. The chain's CDR3 is CASSWGPNNQPQHF. DNA of the CDR3: TGTGCCAGCAGTTGGGGGCCGAACAATCAGCCCCAGCATTTT. This chain links TRBV27 with TRBJ1-5, with D possibly TRBD1 on 6 matching bases. The CDR3 sequence is 14 residues long. CDR1 is MNHEY and CDR2 is SMNVEV in the germline V gene (reference sequence). Between the trimmed V and J ends, which lost 4 bases and 3 bases, there was a span of 10 bases.

The chain is built from TRBV4-2 and TRBJ2-7; D not certain. The CDR3 spans 15 residues. The V gene lost 0 bases and the J gene lost 4 bases, with 13 bases spanning the gap. Germline lookup yields CDR1 LGHNA and CDR2 YNFKEQ. The CDR3 DNA reads TGTGCCAGCAGCCAAGATAGGCAGAGAGCTTACGAGCAGTACTTC. Encoded protein: CASSQDRQRAYEQYF.

This clonotype was recorded many times. This chain joins TRBV5-6 and TRBJ1-1; 9 bases map to TRBD1. Losses at the gene ends were 0 bases for V and 3 bases for J; bases not matched to a gene: 9. The germline V gene has CDR1 SGHDT and CDR2 YYEEEE. This CDR3 spans 17 amino acids. CDR3 loop: CASSLDPTGGFDTEAFF. Here the CDR3 DNA reads TGTGCCAGCAGCTTGGACCCAACAGGGGGCTTCGACACTGAAGCTTTCTTT.